This entry concerns a single TCR beta chain. Repertoires were generated with immunoSEQ multiplex PCR, while TCRdb's copy carries only in-frame clones and drops some. The sample lists 220,000 or so clones, 90% occurring once. This entry belongs to a study of blood T cell repertoires in COVID-19. Study-level background: T cells, B-cell-depleted T cells, or PBMCs provided the cDNA or gDNA that served as material.

Germline CDR1 reads LGHNA; CDR2 reads YNFKEQ. The CDR3 is made up of 15 amino acids. Trimming removed 4 bases from V and 0 bases from J, with 10 bases in between. Within 2 weeks of study entry, exposed participants had contacted a PCR-confirmed or clinician-diagnosed COVID-19 case. The sequence was obtained from a man aged 25-45 years who had been exposed to COVID-19. Sequencing used PBMCs or T cells enriched from blood (not recorded which). The rearrangement uses TRBV4-2 and TRBJ1-3, with D unresolved. The CDR3 region has the DNA TGTGCCAGCAGCCCGGGGTCAGGCTCTGGAAACACCATATATTTT. As protein: CASSPGSGSGNTIYF.